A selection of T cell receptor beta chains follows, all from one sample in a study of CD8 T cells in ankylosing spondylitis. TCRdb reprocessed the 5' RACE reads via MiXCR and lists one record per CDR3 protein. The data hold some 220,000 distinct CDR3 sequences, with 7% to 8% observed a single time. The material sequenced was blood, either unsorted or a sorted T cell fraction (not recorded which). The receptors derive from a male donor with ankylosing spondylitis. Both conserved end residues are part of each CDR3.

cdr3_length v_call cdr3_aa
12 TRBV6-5 CASGPGTGELFF
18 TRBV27 CASSFFPRGGGANDEQFF
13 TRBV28 CASSWDRTSEQYF
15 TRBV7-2 CASSLSNWYQETQYF
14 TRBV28 CASSLGLAGVSKYF
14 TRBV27 CASSFLGQTYEQYF
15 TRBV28 CASRLTSGRGDEQFF
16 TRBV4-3 CASSPLVQGGRDTQYF
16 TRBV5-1 CASSPFSSQPDTEQYF
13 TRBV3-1 CASSQGWTYEQYF
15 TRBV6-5 CASSYWTGANQPQHF
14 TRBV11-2 CASSLGQATYEQYF
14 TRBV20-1 CSALPGVSYNEQFF
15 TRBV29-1 CSVEGWTGSSYEQYF
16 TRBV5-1 CASSTTTRTVPYEQYF
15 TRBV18 CASSPPAGVSYEQYF
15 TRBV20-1 CSAARLAGVVDEQFF
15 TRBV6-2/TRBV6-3 CASSYSRQSNQPQHF
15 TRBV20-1 CSANGQGVIRGEQYF
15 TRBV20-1 CSARDRGVDTGELFF
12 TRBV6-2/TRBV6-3 CASRLVENEQFF
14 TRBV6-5 CASSYGEGRNEQFF
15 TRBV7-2 CASSFGQGARGGYTF
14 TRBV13 CASSEGTGANVLTF
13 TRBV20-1 CSASLRARYGYTF
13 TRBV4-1 CASSQEGNGEQFF
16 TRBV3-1 CASSQVESGSHNEQFF